The 25 T cell receptor beta chains reported below all come from one sample, sequenced in a study of blood T cell repertoires in COVID-19. The table came from immunoSEQ multiplex PCR; TCRdb's copy has only in-frame clones and leaves some out. Here the sample spans about 670,000 clones, about 90% being singletons. The sample comprised peripheral blood. These receptors all come from a woman aged 18-29 years with acute or convalescent COVID-19.

V and J are TRBV6-1 and TRBJ2-1, with D possibly matching TRBD2 (6 bases). CDR3 length: 19 amino acids. Trimming took 4 bases from V and 0 from J, leaving 22 bases between them. CDR1 MNHNS and CDR2 SASEGT come from the germline V gene. The CDR3 DNA reads TGTGCCAGCAGTGGCCCAGGGCCTCGGGGGTCGAGCTCCTACAATGAGCAGTTCTTC. Protein product: CASSGPGPRGSSSYNEQFF.

V is TRBV23-1 and J is TRBJ1-1; 8 bases are shared with TRBD1. TRBV23-1 is treated as an ORF (open reading frame) with a function not yet certain. The CDR3 extends over 18 amino acids. V trimming: 4 bases; J trimming: 1 base; junction bases outside the gene matches: 14. The CDR3 nucleotides are TGCGCCAGCAGTCCTAGACAGGGGCAACTAACGGGGAACACTGAAGCTTTCTTT. Encoded protein: CASSPRQGQLTGNTEAFF.

This CDR3 reads CASSKIPGAGAGGNTIYF. The CDR3 region has the DNA TGCGCCAGCAGTAAAATACCGGGCGCCGGGGCGGGAGGAAACACCATATATTTT. The chain couples TRBV10-1 to TRBJ1-3, with D perhaps TRBD1 (5 bases). The CDR3 contains 18 residues. The germline V and J ends were trimmed by 5 bases and 4 bases, with 24 bases remaining between them. In germline, CDR1 is WNHNN, CDR2 SYGVQD (reference sequence).

The rearrangement uses TRBV5-4 and TRBJ1-2, with 7 positions matching TRBD1. Trimming cost V 4 bases and J 8 bases; bases outside gene matches: 14. CDR1 is SGHNT, CDR2 YYREEE, per germline (reference sequence). The CDR3 is made up of 15 amino acids. The CDR3 bases are TGTGCCAGCAGCCCGGATGTAGACAGGGCAAGGGGCTACACCTTC. This sequence encodes CASSPDVDRARGYTF. Variable domain in full (rest from reference TRBV5-4 and TRBJ1-2): ETGVTQSPTHLIKTRGQQVTLRCSSQSGHNTVSWYQQALGQGPQFIFQYYREEENGRGNFPPRFSGLQFPNYSSELNVNALELDDSALYLCASSPDVDRARGYTFGSGTRLTVV.

This rearrangement joins TRBV19 to TRBJ2-3; 9 positions agree with TRBD2. The CDR3 length is 16 residues. The germline gives CDR1 LNHDA, CDR2 SQIVND (reference sequence). After removal of 3 bases from V and 2 bases from J, the junction contained 6 bases not matched to a gene. The CDR3 DNA reads as TGTGCCAGTAGTATGAAGGCTAGCGGGAACACAGATACGCAGTATTTT. Residues: CASSMKASGNTDTQYF.

The chain carries TRBV2 and TRBJ1-4, with D unclear. The CDR3 extends over 14 amino acids. Germline CDR1 SNHLY, CDR2 FYNNEI. V was cut by 8 bases and J by 8 bases, with 18 bases left in between. Here the CDR3 DNA reads TGTGCCAGCCGGGTAAGCCGCCTCTTGGAAAAACTGTTTTTT. This encodes CASRVSRLLEKLFF.

The rearrangement links TRBV7-8 to TRBJ2-2, with D perhaps matching TRBD1 (6 bases). The CDR3 loop spans 16 amino acids. V dropped 1 base and J dropped 2 bases, with 11 bases sitting between them. Looked up from germline, CDR1 is SGHVS and CDR2 is FQNEAQ. Written as DNA, the CDR3 is TGTGCCAGCAGCTTAGATCCAGGGGTAAACACCGGGGAGCTGTTTTTT. It specifies CASSLDPGVNTGELFF. The full variable domain, completed using reference TRBV7-8 and TRBJ2-2, is GAGVSQSPRYKVAKRGQDVALRCDPISGHVSLFWYQQALGQGPEFLTYFQNEAQLDKSGLPSDRFFAERPEGSVSTLKIQRTQQEDSAVYLCASSLDPGVNTGELFFGEGSRLTVL.

The V and J genes are TRBV30 and TRBJ2-2; D is unresolved. CDR1 is GTSNPN and CDR2 is SVGIG in the germline V gene (reference sequence). V dropped 2 bases and J dropped 1 base, with 8 bases sitting between them. This CDR3 is built from 14 residues. This CDR3 reads CAWSSVLNTGELFF. CDR3 nucleotide sequence: TGTGCCTGGAGTTCGGTCTTGAACACCGGGGAGCTGTTTTTT.

This chain links TRBV5-1 with TRBJ1-1, with TRBD1 matching over 8 bases. CDR3 length: 11 residues. Germline-derived CDR1 and CDR2 are SGHRS and YFSETQ. After removal of 7 bases from V and 6 bases from J, the junction contained 2 bases not matched to a gene. The CDR3 bases are TGCGCCAGCCAGGGGGCCTCTGAAGCTTTCTTT. Translated: CASQGASEAFF.

The chain joins TRBV6-5 to TRBJ2-3; 11 bases are shared with TRBD2. Germline V gives CDR1 MNHEY, CDR2 SVGAGI. The CDR3 contains 13 residues. The junction had 6 bases not matched to a gene; V was cut back by 10 bases and J by 6 bases. The CDR3 is CATSSGGLDTQYF. CDR3 in DNA: TGTGCCACTTCTAGCGGGGGGTTGGATACGCAGTATTTT.

This sequence joins TRBV27 and TRBJ1-2; D not resolved. The CDR3 is 15 amino acids. The germline V gene encodes CDR1 MNHEY and CDR2 SMNVEV (reference sequence). Trimming left V 6 bases short and J 5 bases short, with 19 bases between. The CDR3 coding sequence is TGTGCCAGCAGGGGTCGACGGAGTATTACTTATGGCTACACCTTC. Its protein product is CASRGRRSITYGYTF.

The gene calls are TRBV7-2 and TRBJ1-1, with TRBD1 identical over 8 bases. Trimming took 4 bases from V and 0 from J; bases not matched to a gene: 10. CDR3 length: 17 amino acids. Germline values: CDR1 SGHTA, CDR2 FQGNSA. CDR3: CASSSPGGRWLNTEAFF. The CDR3 DNA reads as TGTGCCAGCAGCTCGCCAGGGGGCCGGTGGTTGAACACTGAAGCTTTCTTT.

This clone was recorded once. The rearrangement uses TRBV5-1 and TRBJ1-1; possible D gene TRBD1, 5 bases. This CDR3 spans 16 amino acids. Germline CDR1 SGHRS, CDR2 YFSETQ. V was trimmed by 0 bases and J by 3 bases, leaving 15 bases between them. CDR3 protein: CASSLAVAGVDTEAFF. CDR3 DNA sequence: TGCGCCAGCAGCTTGGCCGTCGCGGGGGTGGACACTGAAGCTTTCTTT.

The V gene is TRBV4-1, the J gene TRBJ2-7; 7 positions match TRBD1. The CDR3 sequence is 14 residues long. The V segment lost 2 bases and the J segment 3 bases; nucleotides outside the gene matches: 4. The germline V gene has CDR1 MGHRA and CDR2 YSYEKL. The CDR3 sequence: CASSQPTGIYEQYF. The CDR3 region has the DNA TGCGCCAGCAGCCAACCGACAGGGATCTACGAGCAGTACTTC.

Concerning this clone itself: Different DNA sequences within this sample yield the same CDR3. This rearrangement joins TRBV4-1 to TRBJ1-2; D remains unclear. This CDR3 contains 14 residues. The V and J ends lost 0 bases and 2 bases respectively, with 7 bases between them. The germline V gene encodes CDR1 MGHRA and CDR2 YSYEKL. The CDR3 bases are TGCGCCAGCAGCCAAGAAGAGGGCAACTATGGCTACACCTTC. Its translation: CASSQEEGNYGYTF.

The genes are TRBV9 and TRBJ1-6; no definite D call. V lost 2 bases and J 7 bases, leaving 16 bases between the germline ends. The CDR3 covers 16 residues. In germline, CDR1 is SGDLS, CDR2 YYNGEE. The CDR3 DNA is TGTGCCAGCAGCGTGGCCGGGATGGGGTTCAATTCACCCCTCCACTTT. This encodes CASSVAGMGFNSPLHF. Complete variable domain (other parts from reference TRBV9 and TRBJ1-6): DSGVTQTPKHLITATGQRVTLRCSPRSGDLSVYWYQQSLDQGLQFLIQYYNGEERAKGNILERFSAQQFPDLHSELNLSSLELGDSALYFCASSVAGMGFNSPLHFGNGTRLTVT.

The gene calls are TRBV4-1 and TRBJ2-7; possibly TRBD1 for D (6 bases). V was trimmed by 3 bases and J by 3 bases, leaving 15 bases between them. The CDR3 extends over 15 amino acids. From germline, CDR1 is MGHRA and CDR2 YSYEKL. The DNA of the CDR3 is TGCGCCAGCAGCCACACCTGGGGGCCCCACTACGAGCAGTACTTC. It yields the protein CASSHTWGPHYEQYF.

V is TRBV5-5 and J is TRBJ1-4; D is possibly TRBD1 (5 bases). V was cut by 7 bases and J by 7 bases, with 20 bases left in between. Per the germline V gene, CDR1 is SGHKS and CDR2 is YYEKEE (reference sequence). The CDR3 runs to 15 residues. CDR3 loop: CASSPHGQGGEKLFF. The CDR3 DNA reads as TGTGCCAGCTCTCCCCATGGGCAGGGAGGTGAAAAACTGTTTTTT.

The chain carries TRBV5-1 and TRBJ1-2; D gene uncertain. The V end lost 2 bases, the J end lost 2 bases, and 10 bases lay between the germline ends. The CDR3 covers 14 residues. CDR1 is SGHRS, CDR2 YFSETQ, per germline. CDR3 sequence reads: CASSLSRENYGYTF. The CDR3 nucleotides are TGCGCCAGCAGCTTAAGCCGGGAAAACTATGGCTACACCTTC.

This sequence joins TRBV5-1 and TRBJ2-2, with 12 bases fitting TRBD2. Germline-derived CDR1 and CDR2 are SGHRS and YFSETQ. This CDR3 spans 18 amino acids. Trimming took 2 bases from V and 3 from J; bases not matched to a gene: 8. The CDR3 coding sequence is TGCGCCAGCAGCTTCCGCCTAGCGGGGGGGCTCTACACCGGGGAGCTGTTTTTT. Its translation is CASSFRLAGGLYTGELFF.

This clone was picked up a small number of times. The J gene is TRBJ1-1, the V gene TRBV6-4; 7 nucleotides line up with TRBD1. CDR1 MRHNA and CDR2 SNTAGT come from the germline V gene. V lost 6 bases, J lost 2 bases, and 9 bases stayed unmatched. This CDR3 spans 15 amino acids. The CDR3 bases are TGTGCCAGCAGCGAACAAGGGGGCGGAAACACTGAAGCTTTCTTT. This codes for CASSEQGGGNTEAFF.

The chain links TRBV5-1 to TRBJ1-5, with a weak D call TRBD1 (6 bases). The CDR3 sequence is 14 residues long. The germline V and J ends were trimmed by 0 bases and 4 bases, with 8 bases remaining between them. The germline V gene encodes CDR1 SGHRS and CDR2 YFSETQ. Here the CDR3 DNA reads TGCGCCAGCAGCTTGGGGGACACAAATCAGCCCCAGCATTTT. This translates into CASSLGDTNQPQHF.

The chain combines TRBV5-6 with TRBJ2-7; TRBD2 aligns across 12 bases. Looked up from germline, CDR1 is SGHDT and CDR2 is YYEEEE. Losses at the gene ends were 4 bases for V and 4 bases for J; bases not matched to a gene: 12. The CDR3 covers 17 residues. CDR3 DNA: TGTGCCAGCAGCGTACTAGCGGGGGGCTCAAAAGATTACGAGCAGTACTTC. It yields the protein CASSVLAGGSKDYEQYF.

The J gene is TRBJ1-2, the V gene TRBV5-6; TRBD1 might be the D (6 bases). V gave up 2 bases and J gave up 4 bases, with 15 bases separating them. This CDR3 has 15 amino acids. Per the germline V gene, CDR1 is SGHDT and CDR2 is YYEEEE. The CDR3: CASSFWGGPLYGYTF. The DNA of the CDR3 is TGTGCCAGCAGCTTCTGGGGGGGCCCCCTCTATGGCTACACCTTC.

This clone was seen only once. The V gene is TRBV6-2 or TRBV6-3, the J gene TRBJ2-1; the D is unclear. The CDR3 runs 14 residues. CDR1 is MNHEY, CDR2 SVGEGT, per germline. Trimming took off 4 bases at V and 4 bases at J, with 11 bases between the two ends. The CDR3 DNA reads TGTGCCAGCAGTTCTAGTATGGTTTACAATGAGCAGTTCTTC. It translates to CASSSSMVYNEQFF.